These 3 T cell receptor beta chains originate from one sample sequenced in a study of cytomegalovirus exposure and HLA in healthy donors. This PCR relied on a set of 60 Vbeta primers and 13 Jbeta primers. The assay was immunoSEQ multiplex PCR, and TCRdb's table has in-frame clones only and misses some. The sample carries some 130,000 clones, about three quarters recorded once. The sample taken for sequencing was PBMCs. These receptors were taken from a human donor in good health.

The CDR3, as DNA: TGTGCCAGCAGTGTGAGGACAGGGGGACCCTATGGCTACACCTTC. It encodes CASSVRTGGPYGYTF. The chain uses TRBV6-5 and TRBJ1-2; 10 nucleotides line up with TRBD1. The germline CDR1 and CDR2 sequences are MNHEY and SVGAGI. The V segment lost 5 bases and the J segment 4 bases; nucleotides outside the gene matches: 7. The CDR3 has 15 amino acids.

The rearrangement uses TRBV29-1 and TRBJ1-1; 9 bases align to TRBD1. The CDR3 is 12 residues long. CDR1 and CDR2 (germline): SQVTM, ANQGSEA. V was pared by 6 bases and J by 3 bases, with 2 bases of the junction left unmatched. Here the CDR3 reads CSVDRGYTEAFF. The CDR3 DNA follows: TGCAGCGTGGACAGGGGTTACACTGAAGCTTTCTTT.

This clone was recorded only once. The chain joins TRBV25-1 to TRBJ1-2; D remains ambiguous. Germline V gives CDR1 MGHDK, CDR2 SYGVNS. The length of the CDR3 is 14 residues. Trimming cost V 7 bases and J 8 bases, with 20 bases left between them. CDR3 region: CASTPEWEDRGYTF. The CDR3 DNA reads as TGTGCCAGCACTCCGGAGTGGGAGGATCGGGGCTACACCTTC.